This T cell receptor (beta chain) was obtained from a study of blood T cell repertoires in COVID-19. Trimming removed 6 bases from V and 3 bases from J; junction bases left unmatched: 5. CDR1 is MDHEN, CDR2 SYDVKM, per germline. The CDR3 consists of 14 residues. The cohort comprised adults aged 18 to 89 years residing in 20 to 25 US areas. In the original processing: It was from reference gene primer amplification that nucleated cell counts were estimated. TCRdb keeps only in-frame clones here, not all; method: immunoSEQ multiplex PCR. V and J calls and clone size are given by that table; D and trimming were obtained from the DNA. The sample lists some 300,000 clones, roughly 86% occurring once.

This chain joins TRBV28 and TRBJ2-1, with 7 bases matching TRBD2. The sample was PBMCs or T cells enriched from blood (not recorded which). The TCR comes from a woman aged 25 to 45 who had recovered from COVID-19. CDR3 nucleotides: TGTGCCAGCAGGGATGGACTAGTCTACAATGAGCAGTTCTTC. Protein: CASRDGLVYNEQFF.